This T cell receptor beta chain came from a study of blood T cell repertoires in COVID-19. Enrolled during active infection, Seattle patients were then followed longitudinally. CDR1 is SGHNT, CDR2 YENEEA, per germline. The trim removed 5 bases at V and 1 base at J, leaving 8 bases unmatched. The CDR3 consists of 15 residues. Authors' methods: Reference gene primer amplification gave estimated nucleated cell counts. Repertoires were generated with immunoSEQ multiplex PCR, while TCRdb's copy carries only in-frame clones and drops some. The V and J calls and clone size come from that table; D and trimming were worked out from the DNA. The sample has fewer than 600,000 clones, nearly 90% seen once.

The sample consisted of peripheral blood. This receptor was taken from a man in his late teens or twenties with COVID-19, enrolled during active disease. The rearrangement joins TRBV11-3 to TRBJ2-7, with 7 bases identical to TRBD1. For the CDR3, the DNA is TGTGCCAGCAGCCGAGGGGGCGATTCTTCCTACGAGCAGTACTTC. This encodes CASSRGGDSSYEQYF.